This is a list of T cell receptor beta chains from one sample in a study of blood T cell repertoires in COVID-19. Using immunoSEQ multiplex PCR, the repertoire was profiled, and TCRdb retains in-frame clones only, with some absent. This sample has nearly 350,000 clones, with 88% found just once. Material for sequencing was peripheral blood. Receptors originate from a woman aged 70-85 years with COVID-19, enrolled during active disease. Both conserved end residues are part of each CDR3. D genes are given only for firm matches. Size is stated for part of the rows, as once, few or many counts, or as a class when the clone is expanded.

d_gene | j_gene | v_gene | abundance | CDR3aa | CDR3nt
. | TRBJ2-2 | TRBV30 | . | CAWGGDYTGELFF | TGTGCCTGGGGGGGAGACTACACCGGGGAGCTGTTTTTT
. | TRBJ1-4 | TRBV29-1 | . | CSVGPLAATNEKLFF | TGCAGCGTGGGGCCCCTGGCGGCAACTAATGAAAAACTGTTTTTT
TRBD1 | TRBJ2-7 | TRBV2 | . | CASSSGQGVNEQYF | TGTGCCAGCAGTTCTGGACAGGGGGTAAACGAGCAGTACTTC
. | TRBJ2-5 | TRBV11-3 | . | CASSLSSSGTQETQYF | TGTGCCAGCAGCCTCTCCTCGTCGGGGACACAAGAGACCCAGTACTTC
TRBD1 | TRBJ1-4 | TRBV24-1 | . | CATSDSGTANEKLFF | TGTGCCACCAGTGATTCCGGGACAGCTAATGAAAAACTGTTTTTT
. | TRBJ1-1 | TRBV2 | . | CASKNKISWNTEAFF | TGTGCCAGCAAAAACAAAATATCATGGAACACTGAAGCTTTCTTT
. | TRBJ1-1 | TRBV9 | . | CASSPTGGYTEAFF | TGTGCCAGCAGTCCAACGGGGGGTTACACTGAAGCTTTCTTT
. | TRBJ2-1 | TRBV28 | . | CASSLFSEQFF | TGTGCCAGCAGTTTATTTAGTGAGCAGTTCTTC
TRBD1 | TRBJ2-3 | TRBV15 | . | CAAGDRSTDTQYF | TGTGCCGCTGGGGACAGGAGTACAGATACGCAGTATTTT
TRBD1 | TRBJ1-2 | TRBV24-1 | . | CATSEPTGGGGYTF | TGTGCCACCAGTGAACCAACAGGGGGCGGTGGCTACACCTTC
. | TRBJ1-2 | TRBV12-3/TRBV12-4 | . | CASSSPGNYGYTF | TGTGCCAGCAGTTCCCCAGGGAACTATGGCTACACCTTC
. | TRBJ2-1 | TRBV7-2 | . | CASSLAGTYNEQFF | TGTGCCAGCAGCTTAGCGGGGACTTACAATGAGCAGTTCTTC
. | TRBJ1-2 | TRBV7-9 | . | CASSPSTDHYGYTF | TGTGCCAGCAGCCCATCGACAGATCACTATGGCTACACCTTC
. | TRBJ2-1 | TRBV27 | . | CASSHRGGRVEQFF | TGTGCCAGCAGTCACAGGGGGGGCCGGGTTGAGCAGTTCTTC
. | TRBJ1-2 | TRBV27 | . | CASSWDMGRGYTF | TGTGCCAGCAGTTGGGACATGGGGCGAGGCTACACCTTC
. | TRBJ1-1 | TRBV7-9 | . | CASSQTGTEAFF | TGTGCCAGCAGCCAGACAGGCACTGAAGCTTTCTTT
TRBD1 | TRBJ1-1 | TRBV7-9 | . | CASSVGTARNTEAFF | TGTGCCAGCAGCGTGGGGACAGCTCGGAACACTGAAGCTTTCTTT
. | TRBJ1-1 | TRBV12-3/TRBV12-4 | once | CASSFRGNTEAFF | TGTGCCAGCAGTTTCCGGGGTAACACTGAAGCTTTCTTT
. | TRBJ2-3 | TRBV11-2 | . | CASSFVSGDTQYF | TGTGCCAGCAGCTTTGTCTCGGGAGATACGCAGTATTTT
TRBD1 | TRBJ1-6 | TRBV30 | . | CACSGTGGYNSPLHF | TGTGCCTGTTCCGGGACAGGGGGCTATAATTCACCCCTCCACTTT
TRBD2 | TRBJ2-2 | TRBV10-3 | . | CAIRSTSGGSNTGELFF | TGTGCCATCAGATCGACTAGCGGGGGGAGTAACACCGGGGAGCTGTTTTTT
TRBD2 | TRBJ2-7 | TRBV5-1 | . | CASSLVPAGGGSYEQYF | TGCGCCAGCAGCTTGGTCCCAGCGGGGGGCGGCTCCTACGAGCAGTACTTC
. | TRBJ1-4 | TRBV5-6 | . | CASSLVRGNEKLFF | TGTGCCAGCAGCTTGGTAAGGGGTAATGAAAAACTGTTTTTT
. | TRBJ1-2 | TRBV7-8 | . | CASSLDSPGLNYGYTF | TGTGCCAGCAGCTTAGATAGTCCAGGGCTCAACTATGGCTACACCTTC
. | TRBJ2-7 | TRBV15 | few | CATSRDLGASATSYEQYF | TGTGCCACCAGCAGAGATCTGGGGGCCTCCGCCACCTCCTACGAGCAGTACTTC
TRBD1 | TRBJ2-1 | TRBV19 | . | CASSMGTGGVNEQFF | TGTGCCAGTAGTATGGGGACAGGGGGCGTGAATGAGCAGTTCTTC
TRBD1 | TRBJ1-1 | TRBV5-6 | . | CASSLPTGLDTEAFF | TGTGCCAGCAGCTTGCCGACAGGGTTGGACACTGAAGCTTTCTTT
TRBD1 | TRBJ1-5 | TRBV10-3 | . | CAIRRGQGDNQPQHF | TGTGCCATCAGACGGGGACAGGGGGATAATCAGCCCCAGCATTTT
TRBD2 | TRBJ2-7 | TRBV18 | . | CASSPLAGTTYEQYF | TGTGCCAGCTCACCTCTAGCGGGGACCACCTACGAGCAGTACTTC
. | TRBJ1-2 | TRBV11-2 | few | CASSLNIVDDRSGYTF | TGTGCCAGCAGCTTAAACATAGTGGATGACAGAAGCGGCTACACCTTC
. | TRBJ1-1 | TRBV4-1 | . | CASSQDKGAMNTEAFF | TGCGCCAGCAGCCAAGATAAGGGAGCCATGAACACTGAAGCTTTCTTT
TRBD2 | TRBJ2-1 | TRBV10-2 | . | CASSVRDYDLEQFF | TGCGCCAGCAGTGTCCGGGACTACGACCTTGAGCAGTTCTTC
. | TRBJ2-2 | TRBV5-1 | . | CASSPLDTTGELFF | TGCGCCAGCAGCCCCCTGGACACCACCGGGGAGCTGTTTTTT
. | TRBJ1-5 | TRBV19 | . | CASSREDRSYSNQPQHF | TGTGCCAGTAGTAGAGAAGACAGGTCTTATAGCAATCAGCCCCAGCATTTT
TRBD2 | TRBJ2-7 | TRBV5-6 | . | CASSSLRGAISYEQYF | TGTGCCAGCAGCTCCCTGCGGGGGGCGATCTCCTACGAGCAGTACTTC
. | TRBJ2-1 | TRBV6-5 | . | CASKKTVSTDEQFF | TGTGCCAGCAAGAAGACAGTGTCAACGGATGAGCAGTTCTTC
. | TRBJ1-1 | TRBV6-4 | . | CASKAGSSFTEAFF | TGTGCCAGCAAAGCAGGGTCCTCCTTCACTGAAGCTTTCTTT
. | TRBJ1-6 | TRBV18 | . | CASSPREGGNSPLHF | TGTGCCAGCTCACCACGCGAAGGAGGTAATTCACCCCTCCACTTT
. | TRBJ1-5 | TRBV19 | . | CASPYGSSNQPQHF | TGTGCCAGTCCCTATGGGAGCAGCAATCAGCCCCAGCATTTT
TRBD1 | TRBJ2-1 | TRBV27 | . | CAITFYRGHEQFF | TGTGCCATTACCTTTTACAGGGGACATGAGCAGTTCTTC
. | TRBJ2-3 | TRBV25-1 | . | CASSEWAESTDTQYF | TGTGCCAGCAGTGAATGGGCAGAAAGCACAGATACGCAGTATTTT
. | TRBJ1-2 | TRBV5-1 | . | CASRTQGNTNYGYTF | TGCGCCAGCAGGACCCAGGGAAACACTAACTATGGCTACACCTTC
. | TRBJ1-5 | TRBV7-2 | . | CASSLSDRHNQPQHF | TGTGCCAGCAGCTTATCCGACAGACACAATCAGCCCCAGCATTTT
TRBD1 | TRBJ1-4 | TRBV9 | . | CASSTGTGLTNEKLFF | TGTGCCAGCAGCACCGGGACAGGGCTTACAAATGAAAAACTGTTTTTT
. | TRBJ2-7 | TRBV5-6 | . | CASSLLGVANEQYF | TGTGCCAGCAGCTTGCTTGGGGTAGCGAACGAGCAGTACTTC
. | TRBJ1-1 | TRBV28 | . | CASSQRGGPEAFF | TGTGCCAGCAGCCAAAGGGGGGGTCCTGAAGCTTTCTTT
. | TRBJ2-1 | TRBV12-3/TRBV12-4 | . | CASKAGSEQFF | TGTGCCAGCAAGGCGGGAAGTGAGCAGTTCTTC
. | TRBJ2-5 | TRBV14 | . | CASSQAGARGETQYF | TGTGCCAGCAGCCAAGCAGGGGCTCGGGGAGAGACCCAGTACTTC
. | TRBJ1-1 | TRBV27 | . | CASSRYRAQSLEAFF | TGTGCCAGCAGTCGATACAGGGCCCAATCCCTCGAAGCTTTCTTT
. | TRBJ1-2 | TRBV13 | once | CASSLDEGQGYTF | TGTGCCAGCAGCTTAGATGAGGGCCAAGGCTACACCTTC
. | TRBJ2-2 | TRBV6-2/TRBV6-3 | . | CASSYSPGLGELFF | TGTGCCAGCAGTTACTCACCGGGGTTGGGGGAGCTGTTTTTT
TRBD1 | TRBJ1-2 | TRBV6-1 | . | CASSEAVGTGDGGYTF | TGTGCCAGCAGTGAAGCGGTCGGGACAGGGGACGGTGGCTACACCTTC
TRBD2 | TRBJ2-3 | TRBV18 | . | CASSLISGGASDTQYF | TGTGCCAGCTCACTCATAAGCGGGGGGGCCTCAGATACGCAGTATTTT
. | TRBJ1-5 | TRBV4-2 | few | CASSQDGSTASNQPQHF | TGTGCCAGCAGCCAAGATGGGTCGACAGCTAGCAATCAGCCCCAGCATTTT
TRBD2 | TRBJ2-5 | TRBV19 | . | CASTRSGGAGETQYF | TGTGCCAGTACTCGCAGCGGGGGGGCAGGAGAGACCCAGTACTTC
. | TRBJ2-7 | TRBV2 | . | CAGGATYEQYF | TGTGCCGGAGGGGCTACCTACGAGCAGTACTTC
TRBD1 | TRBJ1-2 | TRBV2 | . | CASSRDRGQGYTF | TGTGCCAGCAGTAGGGACAGGGGGCAAGGCTACACCTTC
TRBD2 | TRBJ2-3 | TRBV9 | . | CASTKTSGSTQYF | TGTGCCAGCACCAAGACTAGCGGTTCTACGCAGTATTTT
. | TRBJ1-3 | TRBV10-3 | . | CAISEAVSGNTIYF | TGTGCCATCAGTGAGGCGGTCTCTGGAAACACCATATATTTT
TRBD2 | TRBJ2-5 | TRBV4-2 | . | CASSQEPISGGAGETQYF | TGTGCCAGCAGCCAAGAGCCAATTAGCGGGGGGGCCGGGGAGACCCAGTACTTC